The clone carrying this T cell receptor (beta chain) has a handful of counts. Antigen: not known. This sample was taken from a study of cytomegalovirus exposure and HLA in healthy donors. Study-level findings and limits: Analysis performed later found roughly 17,000 TCR beta sequences associated with HLA alleles at 0.05 false discovery rate. Overall, 164 TCR beta chains were annotated as cytomegalovirus-associated. It emerged from a later analysis that several of the most significant clusters appeared to be linked to common viral pathogens.

The PCR ran on 60 Vbeta and 13 Jbeta primers. Sequencing used immunoSEQ multiplex PCR; TCRdb keeps in-frame clones, though not all of them. The sample lists about 93,000 clones, roughly 79% occurring once. Sequences were obtained from PBMCs. This receptor was taken from a man between 25 and 39 years old in good health and CMV-seronegative.

Here the CDR3 reads CASSLAAQLYNEQFF. As DNA, the CDR3 is TGCGCCAGCAGCTTGGCCGCACAGCTGTACAATGAGCAGTTCTTC. The chain has TRBV5-1 and TRBJ2-1; D is undetermined. Germline V gives CDR1 SGHRS, CDR2 YFSETQ. The CDR3 has 15 residues. Deletions cut 0 bases from V and 4 bases from J, with 11 bases between.